This T cell receptor beta chain was recovered during a study of T-cell reconstitution after alpha-beta-depleted transplantation in children. Study outcomes and limitations: T cells produced anew were the main source of T-cell counts and diversity one year after transplant. About two months after transplant, alpha-beta T cells reportedly came from several hundred expanded graft clones.

Trimming left V 5 bases short and J 10 bases short, with 11 bases between. Germline CDR1 reads MDHEN; CDR2 reads SYDVKM. This CDR3 comprises 11 residues. It was with unique molecular identifiers that the TCRbeta library was prepared. TCRdb analysed the PCR reads with MiXCR anew, one entry per CDR3 protein. Among 90,000 to 130,000 distinct CDR3 sequences, 5.5% to 7% were seen once, and the ten largest hold around 23%. This clonotype was observed a handful of times. The antigen is unknown. This TCR came from a male patient between 2 and 9 years old who had a stem cell transplant for acute lymphoblastic leukemia, so the T cells may come from the graft donor. The chain is built from TRBV28 and TRBJ1-1; D is uncertain. The starting material was PBMCs, mostly from graft donor cells, obtained 360 days after TCRalphabeta/CD19-depleted stem cell transplant. For the CDR3, the DNA is TGTGCCAGCAGTCTCCGGCGGCCAGCTTTCTTT. Translating gives CASSLRRPAFF. Looking up the rest from reference TRBV28 and TRBJ1-1 gives the full variable domain: DVKVTQSSRYLVKRTGEKVFLECVQDMDHENMFWYRQDPGLGLRLIYFSYDVKMKEKGDIPEGYSVSREKKERFSLILESASTNQTSMYLCASSLRRPAFFGQGTRLTVV.